The 17 T cell receptor beta chains below come from one sample, sequenced in a study of cytomegalovirus exposure and HLA in healthy donors. Primers: 60 Vbeta forward and 13 Jbeta reverse. Generated by immunoSEQ multiplex PCR, the TCRdb table keeps only in-frame clones and is missing some. The sample has 100,000 to 150,000 clones; 73% are singletons. Sequenced sample: PBMCs. The receptors stem from a man aged 55 to 70 in good health and CMV-seropositive.

The J gene is TRBJ2-7, the V gene TRBV4-1; 8 nucleotides match TRBD1. Trimming removed 4 bases from V and 11 bases from J; junction bases left unmatched: 19. The CDR3 loop spans 16 amino acids. Germline-derived CDR1 and CDR2 are MGHRA and YSYEKL. This CDR3 is CASSRLIGGRGQGKYF. CDR3 bases: TGCGCCAGCAGCCGCCTAATAGGGGGCAGGGGGCAGGGGAAGTACTTC.

This clone appeared a single time. This rearrangement joins TRBV7-9 to TRBJ2-3, with a possible D match to TRBD1 (5 bases). Germline CDR1 is SEHNR and CDR2 is FQNEAQ (reference sequence). V dropped 5 bases and J dropped 6 bases, with 24 bases sitting between them. The CDR3 runs to 17 residues. The CDR3 reads CASSRGATGYLGDTQYF. Written as DNA, the CDR3 is TGTGCCAGCAGCCGTGGGGCAACTGGTTACTTGGGGGATACGCAGTATTTT.

The gene calls are TRBV27 and TRBJ2-2; D gene unclear. The CDR3 length is 16 residues. With 3 bases removed from V and 4 bases from J, the gap between germline ends came to 15 bases. Germline CDR1 reads MNHEY; CDR2 reads SMNVEV (reference sequence). In DNA, the CDR3 is TGTGCCAGCAGTTTCCTACGAGGAATTAGCACCGGGGAGCTGTTTTTT. Protein product: CASSFLRGISTGELFF.

This sequence joins TRBV6-7 and TRBJ1-4; tentative D call: TRBD1 (5 bases). TRBV6-7 is filed as an ORF, its function uncertain. V gave up 4 bases and J gave up 0 bases, with 12 bases separating them. The CDR3 consists of 16 residues. The CDR3, as DNA: TGTGCCAGCAGTTTCTGGACATCTGCAACTAATGAAAAACTGTTTTTT. Translation gives CASSFWTSATNEKLFF.

V is TRBV12-5 and J is TRBJ2-5; TRBD1 might be the D (5 bases). Looked up from germline, CDR1 is LGHNT and CDR2 is FRNRAP. The CDR3 runs 13 residues. V was pared by 6 bases and J by 4 bases, with 12 bases between. The CDR3 nucleotides are TGTGCTAGTGGCCAGTCTGGGGCAGAGACCCAGTACTTC. It yields the protein CASGQSGAETQYF.

This chain joins TRBV6-6 and TRBJ2-5; a possible D gene is TRBD1 (5 bases). The end of the DNA is better explained by TRBJ2-7, so the J call may be wrong. Germline CDR1 and CDR2: MNHNY and SVGAGI (reference sequence). The CDR3 covers 14 residues. The CDR3 loop reads CASSPPDKPYEQYF. The CDR3 DNA sequence: TGTGCCAGCAGTCCCCCGGACAAACCCTACGAGCAGTACTTC.

J is TRBJ1-1 and V is TRBV28; TRBD1 matches at 8 bases. The V and J ends lost 5 bases and 5 bases, in that order; junction bases with no gene match: 13. Germline V CDR1 and CDR2: MDHEN, SYDVKM. This CDR3 has 16 residues. CDR3 coding DNA: TGTGCCAGCAGTCCCTATATCACAGGGGGTGGGACTGAAGCTTTCTTT. Its translation is CASSPYITGGGTEAFF.

V and J are TRBV30 and TRBJ1-3, with D unresolved. CDR1 is GTSNPN, CDR2 SVGIG, per germline (reference sequence). V was shortened by 2 bases and J by 2 bases, with 10 bases between the two germline ends. CDR3 length: 14 amino acids. The CDR3 region has the DNA TGTGCCTGGAGTCCCGGAGTAGCTGGAAACACCATATATTTT. Its translation is CAWSPGVAGNTIYF.

This clone was seen only once. The rearrangement uses TRBV6-1 and TRBJ2-7; 7 nucleotides agree with TRBD2. V dropped 7 bases and J dropped 6; count of bases not matched to a gene: 12. The CDR3 consists of 14 residues. Germline CDR1 and CDR2: MNHNS and SASEGT. The CDR3 sequence: CASKTPGLPSEQYF. CDR3 sequence (DNA): TGTGCCAGCAAGACTCCGGGACTACCCTCCGAGCAGTACTTC.

This chain's CDR3 is CASHSRIYPQNTEAFF. The DNA of the CDR3 is TGTGCTAGCCACTCACGAATCTACCCCCAGAACACTGAAGCTTTCTTT. J is TRBJ1-1 and V is TRBV12-5; no reliable D call. The CDR3 has 16 residues. Germline values: CDR1 LGHNT, CDR2 FRNRAP. The V gene lost 9 bases and the J gene lost 1 base, with 21 bases spanning the gap.

The V call is TRBV18, the J call TRBJ1-5; D is undetermined. Trimming pared 3 bases from V and 1 base from J, leaving 10 bases between. The CDR3 totals 15 residues. CDR1 is KGHSH, CDR2 LQKENI, per germline. The CDR3 DNA reads as TGTGCCAGCTCACCGCGGTACGGAAGCAATCAGCCCCAGCATTTT. This translates into CASSPRYGSNQPQHF.

The rearrangement joins TRBV27 to TRBJ2-5; 9 nucleotides match TRBD1. Germline V gene data show CDR1 as MNHEY and CDR2 as SMNVEV (reference sequence). The V segment lost 5 bases and the J segment 4 bases; nucleotides outside the gene matches: 8. The CDR3 spans 15 residues. The CDR3 reads CASSPPGQGRETQYF. CDR3 nucleotide sequence: TGTGCCAGCAGTCCCCCGGGACAGGGTCGAGAGACCCAGTACTTC.

The chain uses TRBV10-2 and TRBJ1-6; a possible D gene is TRBD1 (5 bases). The germline gives CDR1 WSHSY, CDR2 SAAADI. This CDR3 spans 15 amino acids. The ends were cut back, 5 bases at V and 5 bases at J, with 13 bases in the middle. This CDR3 reads CASSYQGNDNSPLHF. CDR3 nucleotide sequence: TGCGCCAGCAGTTATCAGGGCAACGATAATTCACCCCTCCACTTT.

The V call is TRBV28, the J call TRBJ2-7; 7 bases are a match to TRBD1. V lost 5 bases to trimming and J lost 2 bases; unmatched junction nucleotides: 6. This CDR3 has 14 residues. CDR1 is MDHEN and CDR2 is SYDVKM in the germline V gene. This chain's CDR3 is CASSVRQGTYEQYF. The CDR3 DNA reads TGTGCCAGCAGTGTAAGACAGGGCACCTACGAGCAGTACTTC.

The CDR3 coding sequence is TGTGCCTGGAGCCGGGGACAACACAATCAGCCCCAGCATTTT. This sequence encodes CAWSRGQHNQPQHF. The chain combines TRBV30 with TRBJ1-5; D may be TRBD1 (6 bases). The germline V gene has CDR1 GTSNPN and CDR2 SVGIG (reference sequence). V dropped 3 bases and J dropped 3 bases, with 12 bases sitting between them. This CDR3 region has 14 residues. Drawing the rest from reference TRBV30 and TRBJ1-5, the complete variable domain is SQTIHQWPATLVQPVGSPLSLECTVEGTSNPNLYWYRQAAGRGLQLLFYSVGIGQISSEVPQNLSASRPQDRQFILSSKKLLLSDSGFYLCAWSRGQHNQPQHFGDGTRLSIL.

This rearrangement joins TRBV7-6 to TRBJ1-1; D is undetermined. Germline assignment: CDR1 SGHVS and CDR2 FNYEAQ. CDR3 size: 13 residues. Trimming cost V 2 bases and J 1 base, with 5 bases left between them. The CDR3 sequence: CASSLNTNTEAFF. CDR3 DNA sequence: TGTGCCAGCAGCTTAAACACGAACACTGAAGCTTTCTTT.

The chain combines TRBV2 with TRBJ1-1, with 9 bases identical to TRBD1. Trimming took 6 bases from V and 0 from J; bases not matched to a gene: 8. The CDR3 extends over 16 amino acids. Per the germline V gene, CDR1 is SNHLY and CDR2 is FYNNEI. CDR3 DNA sequence: TGTGCCAGCAGCGCCGGGACAGGGCAAATGAACACTGAAGCTTTCTTT. Encoded protein: CASSAGTGQMNTEAFF.